A single TCR beta chain is shown here with its context. Its antigen is not identified. The data were taken from a study of cytomegalovirus exposure and HLA in healthy donors. Study-level background: Of all 360 or so donors who were genotyped, around 82% belonged to the Caucasian-associated ancestry cluster.

Broader study findings: Across donors, most TCRs were seen rarely, yet some public ones were widespread. Earlier analysis yielded a pattern in which most TCR beta V segments were productive about 90% or about 30% of the time.

Germline values: CDR1 SGHRS, CDR2 YFSETQ. This CDR3 spans 14 amino acids. Unmatched junction bases numbered 2, after V lost 2 bases and J lost 2 bases. Donors were nominally healthy when sampled, though unrecorded immune exposures were likely. PCR employed 60 Vbeta and 13 Jbeta primers. TCRdb keeps only in-frame clones here, not all; method: immunoSEQ multiplex PCR. This sample yields some 65,000 clones, of which just under 70% are seen a single time; roughly 9.8% belongs to the top ten. The rearrangement joins TRBV5-1 to TRBJ1-1; 8 nucleotides line up with TRBD1. The clonotype was recovered from a woman in her twenties or thirties in good health and CMV-seronegative. Material: PBMCs. CDR3 amino acids: CASSFSGGNTEAFF. The CDR3 bases are TGCGCCAGCAGCTTCTCAGGGGGCAACACTGAAGCTTTCTTT.